This is a list of T cell receptor beta chains from one sample in a study of beta chain features in type 1 diabetes. Assay: immunoSEQ multiplex PCR; the TCRdb copy retains only in-frame clones and omits some. The sample shows roughly 150,000 clones, around 8.5% of them seen only once. The specimen was central memory CD4+ T cells from blood. The receptors originated from a man younger than 35 in good health. The CDR3 runs from the conserved cysteine through the conserved F or W. A D gene is named only where the DNA matches it firmly. Only some rows state a clone size, as once, few, many or a class for expanded clones.

j_call clone_size v_call d_call cdr3_nt cdr3_aa
TRBJ2-7 few TRBV5-1 TRBD2 TGCGCCAGCAGCTTGGCCGGTAGCGGGGGCCCCTACGAGCAGTACTTC CASSLAGSGGPYEQYF
TRBJ2-6 NA TRBV29-1 NA TGCAGCGTTATAGACAGCTCTGGGGCCAACGTCCTGACTTTC CSVIDSSGANVLTF
TRBJ2-7 few TRBV18 NA TGTGCCAGCTCACCACAAGGGGAATCCTACGAGCAGTACTTC CASSPQGESYEQYF
TRBJ2-5 NA TRBV5-4 NA TGTGCCAGCAGCTTAGGGGACACGGCCCAAGAGACCCAGTACTTC CASSLGDTAQETQYF
TRBJ2-7 few TRBV7-3 NA TGTGCCAGCAGCCAAAGTACCGACATGAGCTCCTACGAGCAGTACTTC CASSQSTDMSSYEQYF
TRBJ1-3 NA TRBV7-6 NA TGTGCCAGCAGCTTAGCGGGAGGGCCCTCTGGAAACACCATATATTTT CASSLAGGPSGNTIYF
TRBJ2-3 once TRBV7-2 NA TGTGCCAGCAGCTTAGTGGGCTCTGTTAGCACAGATACGCAGTATTTT CASSLVGSVSTDTQYF
TRBJ1-2 few TRBV7-2 NA TGTGCCAGCCGGCCGGGGGGGGGCGGCTATGGCTACACCTTC CASRPGGGGYGYTF
TRBJ2-2 few TRBV15 NA TGTGCCACCAGCCTCATGGGAGGGAACACCGGGGAGCTGTTTTTT CATSLMGGNTGELFF
TRBJ2-7 NA TRBV30 NA TGTGCCGGGAGAGCCCGGGGAGAAAACGAGCAGTACTTC CAGRARGENEQYF
TRBJ2-7 few TRBV4-2 NA TGTGCCAGCAGCCCAAACCGGGGTACGTCCCACGAGCAGTACTTC CASSPNRGTSHEQYF
TRBJ2-1 NA TRBV5-1 TRBD2 TGCGCCAGCAGCTTCGGGACTAGTAGGGGCAATGAGCAGTTCTTC CASSFGTSRGNEQFF
TRBJ1-4 medium-sized TRBV7-9 NA TGTGCCAGCAGCACCTCAGGGTTTAATGAAAAACTGTTTTTT CASSTSGFNEKLFF
TRBJ2-2 many TRBV28 NA TGTGCCAGCAGATATTCCGGGGCCGGGGAGCTGTTTTTT CASRYSGAGELFF
TRBJ2-1 NA TRBV5-1 TRBD2 TGCGCCAGCAGCTTGGCCCCTAGCGGGGGCGGCGGGGAGCAGTTCTTC CASSLAPSGGGGEQFF